The clone carrying this T cell receptor beta chain was recorded once. The CDR3 extends over 12 amino acids. V was pared by 7 bases and J by 7 bases, with 13 bases between. Germline V gene data show CDR1 as MGHDK and CDR2 as SYGVNS. Source study methods: Nucleated cell counts were estimated from reference gene primer amplification. Sequenced by immunoSEQ multiplex PCR; TCRdb stores in-frame clones only, minus some. The V and J calls and clone size are taken from that table; D and trimming were inferred from the DNA. The table lists about 260,000 clones, about nine tenths of them singletons. The data were obtained in a study of blood T cell repertoires in COVID-19. Study-wide context: COVID-19 samples, acute and convalescent, were from the United States, Italy and Spain. Nucleic acid was either cDNA or gDNA, and it came from T cells, B-cell-depleted T cells, or PBMCs.

The V gene is TRBV25-1, the J gene TRBJ1-1; perhaps TRBD1 as D (6 bases). Specimen: peripheral blood. This clonotype originated in a middle-aged woman who had recovered from COVID-19. The CDR3 sequence: CASNGGAGEAFF. As DNA, the CDR3 is TGTGCCAGCAATGGGGGCGCGGGTGAAGCTTTCTTT.